This T cell receptor beta chain was identified in a study of T cells after yellow fever vaccination. Findings of the study overall: On re-exposure, the response was weaker but peaked faster, at day 5 versus 15. Clones that expanded after primary vaccination mostly reappeared after the booster (nearly 98% CD4, about 91% CD8).

About this clonotype: What it recognizes is unknown.

The TCR cDNA carried a universal primer site and UMIs from 5'RACE template switching. One entry per CDR3 protein, called by TCRdb with MiXCR from the 5' RACE reads. The top ten hold 30% to 45% of the sample, which has roughly 63,000 distinct CDR3 sequences, about 7% seen once. Germline assignment: CDR1 MNHEY and CDR2 SMNVEV (reference sequence). The CDR3 sequence is 13 residues long. V shed 2 bases, J shed 6 bases, and the junction held 3 bases outside the gene matches. V is TRBV27 and J is TRBJ2-7; 8 positions agree with TRBD2. This TCR was sampled from a man aged 25-45 years who received the YFV17D yellow fever vaccine. Sequences were derived from CD8+ T cells sorted from PBMCs, sampled 15 days after the yellow fever booster vaccination. The CDR3 nucleotides are TGTGCCAGCAGTTTAGCGGGAGGAGGCGAGCAGTACTTC. Residues: CASSLAGGGEQYF.